Following are 23 T cell receptor beta chains from one sample sequenced in a study of T cell responses to AZD1222 COVID-19 vaccine. Produced via immunoSEQ multiplex PCR; TCRdb's table is partial and in-frame only. The profile shows some 80,000 clones, less than 95% of them singletons. Sample: peripheral blood, taken 28 days after the second AZD1222 dose. The receptors were gathered from an adult who received the AZD1222 COVID-19 vaccine.

The genes are TRBV30 and TRBJ1-6; 9 positions match TRBD1. The germline CDR1 and CDR2 sequences are GTSNPN and SVGIG (reference sequence). CDR3 length: 15 residues. J was trimmed by 8 bases and V by 1 base; bases with no gene match: 6. The CDR3 coding sequence is TGTGCCTGGAGTGCGACAGGGGGGGCGCATTCACCCCTCCACTTT. Protein: CAWSATGGAHSPLHF. The full variable domain, completed using reference TRBV30 and TRBJ1-6, is SQTIHQWPATLVQPVGSPLSLECTVEGTSNPNLYWYRQAAGRGLQLLFYSVGIGQISSEVPQNLSASRPQDRQFILSSKKLLLSDSGFYLCAWSATGGAHSPLHFGNGTRLTVT.

This chain joins TRBV9 and TRBJ2-3; 9 nucleotides agree with TRBD2. Per the germline V gene, CDR1 is SGDLS and CDR2 is YYNGEE. With 8 bases clipped from V and 1 base from J, the junction kept 5 bases outside the gene matches. The CDR3 is 14 amino acids. CDR3 DNA: TGTGCCAGTAAAAGGACTAGCGGCACAGATACGCAGTATTTT. As protein: CASKRTSGTDTQYF.

J is TRBJ1-5 and V is TRBV3-1 (or the pseudogene TRBV3-2), with TRBD1 as a possible D gene (6 bases). Per the germline V gene, CDR1 is LGHDT and CDR2 is YNNKEL (reference sequence). CDR3 length equals 15 residues. V gave up 4 bases and J gave up 7 bases, with 17 bases separating them. The CDR3 nucleotides read TGTGCCAGCAGCCCCACCGGGGGGCGTCGGCAGCCCCAGCATTTT. Its protein product is CASSPTGGRRQPQHF.

The rearrangement joins TRBV10-2 to TRBJ2-1, with 9 positions matching TRBD2. The CDR3 totals 17 residues. Germline CDR1 and CDR2: WSHSY and SAAADI. V trimming: 2 bases; J trimming: 6 bases; junction bases outside the gene matches: 11. Here the CDR3 reads CASSEETGAGGSNEQFF. The CDR3 DNA reads TGCGCCAGCAGTGAGGAGACGGGAGCGGGAGGTTCCAATGAGCAGTTCTTC.

In this sample, this clone turned up a few times. This chain uses TRBV6-5 with TRBJ2-5; 8 nucleotides match TRBD2. J lost 10 bases, V lost 6 bases, and 13 bases had no gene match. Germline CDR1 MNHEY, CDR2 SVGAGI. The CDR3 consists of 14 residues. CDR3 amino acids: CASSSSGGREVQYF. For the CDR3, the DNA is TGTGCCAGCAGCTCCAGCGGGGGCCGGGAGGTCCAGTACTTC.

V usage is TRBV5-1 and J usage is TRBJ2-7; possible D gene TRBD1, 5 bases. This CDR3 is built from 14 residues. Trimming pared 5 bases from V and 0 bases from J, leaving 12 bases between. Germline-derived CDR1 and CDR2 are SGHRS and YFSETQ. The DNA for the CDR3 is TGCGCCAGCAGAGAACAGGCGAGCTCCTACGAGCAGTACTTC. The encoded protein is CASREQASSYEQYF.

This chain links TRBV5-4 with TRBJ2-7, with D uncertain. Germline V gene sequence: CDR1 SGHNT, CDR2 YYREEE (reference sequence). The CDR3 is made up of 12 amino acids. V was cut by 5 bases and J by 0 bases, with 6 bases left in between. The DNA for the CDR3 is TGTGCCAGCAGTTCCAACTCCTACGAGCAGTACTTC. Translating gives CASSSNSYEQYF.

The J gene is TRBJ1-1, the V gene TRBV11-3; the D is unclear. CDR3 size: 16 residues. CDR1 is SGHNT and CDR2 is YENEEA in the germline V gene. V lost 0 bases, J lost 4 bases, and 15 bases lay in between. The CDR3 DNA sequence: TGTGCCAGCAGCTTAGATGGAGGGTCGGCAAGCACTGAAGCTTTCTTT. Translating it yields CASSLDGGSASTEAFF.

The rearrangement uses TRBV19 and TRBJ2-3; perhaps TRBD2 as D (6 bases). The CDR3 extends over 15 amino acids. Per germline, CDR1 LNHDA and CDR2 SQIVND (reference sequence). V lost 5 bases, J lost 0 bases, and 12 bases lay in between. This chain's CDR3 is CASSQNGGSTDTQYF. The CDR3 region has the DNA TGTGCCAGTAGTCAGAACGGGGGTAGCACAGATACGCAGTATTTT.

The V and J genes are TRBV11-3 and TRBJ2-1; 10 bases fit TRBD2. In germline, CDR1 is SGHNT, CDR2 YENEEA. Trimming removed 3 bases from V and 2 bases from J; junction bases left unmatched: 10. CDR3 size: 18 residues. The chain's CDR3 is CASSFSPIAGGTYNEQFF. CDR3 nucleotides: TGTGCCAGCAGCTTTAGCCCAATAGCGGGAGGCACCTACAATGAGCAGTTCTTC.

This sequence joins TRBV7-3 and TRBJ2-5; no clear D. The CDR3 is 11 amino acids. V was pared by 5 bases and J by 5 bases, with 6 bases between. Germline lookup yields CDR1 SGHTA and CDR2 FQGTGA. The DNA for the CDR3 is TGTGCCAGCAGCCGTGGGGAGACCCAGTACTTC. It codes for CASSRGETQYF.

For the CDR3, the DNA is TGTGCCAGCAGCTTATCAGGGGGCATGAACACTGAAGCTTTCTTT. It codes for CASSLSGGMNTEAFF. The rearrangement uses TRBV11-2 and TRBJ1-1; 8 bases match TRBD1. The germline gives CDR1 SGHAT, CDR2 FQNNGV. The CDR3 runs to 15 residues. The junction had 2 bases not matched to a gene; V was cut back by 2 bases and J by 0 bases.

The chain joins TRBV5-4 to TRBJ2-7; D gene unclear. Looked up from germline, CDR1 is SGHNT and CDR2 is YYREEE (reference sequence). V lost 2 bases to trimming and J lost 4 bases, with 7 bases between them. CDR3 size: 12 residues. The CDR3 reads CASSFGRYEQYF. The CDR3 DNA sequence: TGTGCCAGCAGCTTCGGAAGATACGAGCAGTACTTC.

The genes are TRBV27 and TRBJ1-6; D ambiguous. V lost 0 bases and J 14 bases, leaving 14 bases between the germline ends. The CDR3 runs to 14 residues. Germline loops: CDR1 MNHEY, CDR2 SMNVEV (reference sequence). This CDR3 is CASSLSGSYPSLHF. In nucleotides, the CDR3 is TGTGCCAGCAGTTTATCGGGTTCATACCCGTCCCTCCACTTT.

The rearrangement uses TRBV10-2 and TRBJ2-1; possible D gene TRBD2, 5 bases. Germline V gene data show CDR1 as WSHSY and CDR2 as SAAADI. CDR3 size: 16 residues. V lost 5 bases and J 6 bases, leaving 20 bases between the germline ends. This CDR3 reads CASSPQSMRDFNEQFF. CDR3 DNA: TGCGCCAGCAGTCCCCAGTCGATGAGGGATTTCAATGAGCAGTTCTTC.

This clone was observed a handful of times. The chain joins TRBV20-1 to TRBJ1-2; D gene uncertain. Germline loops: CDR1 DFQATT, CDR2 SNEGSKA (reference sequence). This CDR3 contains 11 residues. V was clipped by 2 bases and J by 8 bases, with 9 bases between them. For the CDR3, the DNA is TGCAGTGCTAGATGGGGAGGCGGCTACACCTTC. Translation gives CSARWGGGYTF.

The V call is TRBV5-1, the J call TRBJ1-2; TRBD1 is a possible D gene (6 bases). In germline, CDR1 is SGHRS, CDR2 YFSETQ. V dropped 4 bases and J dropped 7 bases, with 14 bases sitting between them. This CDR3 region has 13 residues. The CDR3 here is CASSMDSVRGYTF. DNA of the CDR3: TGCGCCAGCAGCATGGACAGCGTACGTGGCTACACCTTC.

The V gene is TRBV9, the J gene TRBJ2-2; no firm D call. The CDR3 is 14 residues long. Between the trimmed V and J ends, which lost 1 base and 4 bases, there was a span of 8 bases. Germline loops: CDR1 SGDLS, CDR2 YYNGEE. For the CDR3, the DNA is TGTGCCAGCAGCGTAAGACTTTTCACCGGGGAGCTGTTTTTT. It translates to CASSVRLFTGELFF.

This chain links TRBV5-8 with TRBJ1-4; no definite D call. CDR3 length equals 14 residues. V shed 1 base and J shed 3 bases, with 7 bases lying between them. Germline CDR1 is SGHTS and CDR2 is YDEGEE. The CDR3 reads CASSLWQPNEKLFF. The CDR3 bases are TGTGCCAGCAGCTTGTGGCAGCCTAATGAAAAACTGTTTTTT.

The chain uses TRBV10-3 and TRBJ2-1; D perhaps matches TRBD1 (5 bases). Germline CDR1 reads ENHRY; CDR2 reads SYGVKD. The CDR3 runs 14 residues. V was shortened by 0 bases and J by 7 bases, with 10 bases between the two germline ends. The CDR3 sequence is CAISESVGVNEQFF. The CDR3 DNA sequence: TGTGCCATCAGTGAGTCGGTAGGGGTGAATGAGCAGTTCTTC.

The chain recombines TRBV18 with TRBJ1-5; D is unresolved. Trimming left V 3 bases short and J 0 bases short, with 6 bases between. The germline V gene encodes CDR1 KGHSH and CDR2 LQKENI. This CDR3 has 14 amino acids. The CDR3 here is CASSPTDSNQPQHF. The CDR3 region has the DNA TGTGCCAGCTCACCGACTGATAGCAATCAGCCCCAGCATTTT.

V and J are TRBV6-2 or TRBV6-3 and TRBJ1-2, with D unclear. The CDR3 loop spans 15 amino acids. Trimming stripped 2 bases from V and 0 bases from J, with 10 bases between. Germline V gives CDR1 MNHEY, CDR2 SVGEGT. The CDR3 here is CASSYPDGTNYGYTF. DNA for the CDR3: TGTGCCAGCAGTTACCCGGACGGAACTAACTATGGCTACACCTTC.

This clone is a singleton in its sample. This chain joins TRBV7-3 and TRBJ2-3; TRBD2 matches at 10 bases. The CDR3 is made up of 15 amino acids. CDR1 is SGHTA and CDR2 is FQGTGA in the germline V gene. After removal of 3 bases from V and 4 bases from J, the junction contained 4 bases not matched to a gene. CDR3 in amino acids: CASSLGTSVADTQYF. For the CDR3, the DNA is TGTGCCAGCAGCTTGGGGACTAGCGTGGCAGATACGCAGTATTTT. The entire variable domain, with the rest obtained from reference TRBV7-3 and TRBJ2-3, is as follows: GAGVSQTPSNKVTEKGKYVELRCDPISGHTALYWYRQSLGQGPEFLIYFQGTGAADDSGLPNDRFFAVRPEGSVSTLKIQRTERGDSAVYLCASSLGTSVADTQYFGPGTRLTVL.